This T cell receptor beta chain derives from a study of blood T cell repertoires in COVID-19. Whole-study context: COVID-19 samples, acute and convalescent, were from the United States, Italy and Spain. From T cells, B-cell-depleted T cells, or PBMCs came the material, which was cDNA or gDNA.

Original handling: Counts of nucleated cells, estimated from reference gene primer amplification, were obtained. Profiled with immunoSEQ multiplex PCR; TCRdb holds only in-frame clones, not every one. Clone size and V and J calls were adopted from that table, with D and trimming inferred from the DNA. The repertoire holds roughly 41,000 clones, over 80% seen once, with about 16% in the top ten. The material sequenced was peripheral blood. This receptor was identified in a human donor in a cohort sampled during active COVID-19.

Here the CDR3 DNA reads TGTGCCAGCAGTGATCCGATCCCGAGGTTTCGATACGAGCAGTACTTC. It yields the protein CASSDPIPRFRYEQYF. The chain joins TRBV6-1 to TRBJ2-7; D is ambiguous. The CDR3 has 16 amino acids. Trimming took 3 bases from V and 4 from J, leaving 19 bases between them. In germline, CDR1 is MNHNS, CDR2 SASEGT.